A single T cell receptor (beta chain) is shown here with its context. Its antigen target is currently unknown. Qualities for individual bases were not recorded, and no much larger clone is one base off. Focal radiation therapy combined with CTLA-4 blockade (ipilimumab) was tested in patients with chemo-refractory metastatic non-small-cell lung cancer. Looking up the germline V gene yields CDR1 SGHRS and CDR2 YFSETQ. V and J are truncated by 2 bases and 5 bases respectively, leaving an intervening sequence of 13 bases. The CDR3, from cysteine to phenylalanine, totals 14 residues. The entry retains the CDR3 DNA only, 42 bases that are in frame from base 1. The data are from a study of radiotherapy plus CTLA-4 blockade in lung cancer (dated by TCRdb to 2016 to 2019). General notes on the study: Objective responses occurred in roughly 19% of enrolled patients, and around 29% achieved disease control. The investigation overall reported the following: TCR clones derived from tumors expanded in peripheral blood after treatment with radiotherapy and ipilimumab. Increased serum interferon-beta after radiation, together with early dynamic changes in blood T cell clones, were reported to be the strongest predictors of response.

The library was prepared using the immunoSEQ multiplex PCR assay. TCRdb took this table from immuneACCESS and kept in-frame rearrangements with V and J called. Such tables lack part of the clones; where checked against another copy, unresolved V genes explain under half of the gap, and the rest is unexplained. For this sample the table gives about 85,000 clones, of which roughly 86% were detected only once. The ten most abundant clones make up about 2% of the sample. This receptor was taken from a human donor with non-small cell lung cancer who had a partial response to radiotherapy plus ipilimumab. This sequence uses TRBV5-1 and TRBJ1-1, with TRBD1 tentatively as D gene (6 bases match). Source: peripheral blood, taken from a patient treated with radiotherapy plus ipilimumab. The CDR3 region: CASSLQGGMTEAFF. The DNA reads TGCGCCAGCAGCTTACAAGGGGGAATGACTGAAGCTTTCTTT. The full variable domain, completed from the reference TRBV5-1 and TRBJ1-1 proteins outside the CDR3, reads KAGVTQTPRYLIKTRGQQVTLSCSPISGHRSVSWYQQTPGQGLQFLFEYFSETQRNKGNFPGRFSGRQFSNSRSEMNVSTLELGDSALYLCASSLQGGMTEAFFGQGTRLTVV.